Listed here is a single T cell receptor beta chain. The antigen remains unidentified. Sequenced patients had shown CD8+CD57+ cell expansion by flow cytometry. As a group, the patients uniformly had severe acquired aplastic anemia. The template used for profiling TCR beta VDJ and CDR3 was genomic DNA. TCRdb re-derived calls from the reads in MiXCR, one entry per CDR3 protein. This table has roughly 250,000 distinct CDR3 sequences, about 80% appearing once. The data are from a study of CD8+CD57+ T cells in acquired aplastic anemia. Study details: Across the sorted CD4+ and CD8+ cells, DNA amounts averaged roughly 3 ug. Study-wide findings and caveats: Patients and controls were found to share 25 to 35 CD8+ CDR3 sequences. Simpson's diversity of CD8+ cells was not significantly different in patients compared with controls.

Looked up from germline, CDR1 is KGHDR and CDR2 is SFDVKD. This CDR3 is built from 16 residues. Trimming took off 9 bases at V and 0 bases at J, with 16 bases between the two ends. The sequenced material came from sorted CD4+, CD8+, or CD8+CD57+ T cells (not recorded which) from PBMCs. This TCR derives from a human donor with aplastic anemia. The rearrangement links TRBV24-1 to TRBJ2-2; tentative D call: TRBD2 (6 bases). Here the CDR3 DNA reads TGTGCCACCGCCTTTGGAGGGACCCCGAACACCGGGGAGCTGTTTTTT. Translated, it gives CATAFGGTPNTGELFF.